These 7 T cell receptor beta chains originate from one sample sequenced in a study of T cells after yellow fever vaccination. Via MiXCR, TCRdb re-called the 5' RACE reads, giving one row per CDR3 protein. The table has about 550,000 distinct CDR3 sequences, under 25% seen once. This specimen consisted of PBMCs, obtained 15 days after the yellow fever booster vaccination. The receptors originated from a man aged 25-45 years who received the YFV17D yellow fever vaccine.

This clonotype has a count of ten or more. The rearrangement joins TRBV4-3 to TRBJ1-6; D ambiguous. Germline V gene sequence: CDR1 LGHNA, CDR2 YSLEER. The CDR3 is 17 amino acids. The V and J ends lost 0 bases and 0 bases respectively, with 9 bases between them. The chain's CDR3 is CASSQDLGSSYNSPLHF. CDR3 bases: TGCGCCAGCAGCCAAGATCTAGGGAGCTCCTATAATTCACCCCTCCACTTT.

The gene calls are TRBV12-3 or TRBV12-4 and TRBJ1-3; D gene unclear. V was trimmed by 7 bases and J by 4 bases, leaving 20 bases between them. This CDR3 region has 16 residues. CDR3 protein: CASTPRRQLGGNTIYF. CDR3 nucleotides: TGTGCCAGCACCCCTCGGCGGCAGTTGGGAGGAAACACCATATATTTT.

This chain uses TRBV29-1 with TRBJ2-7; possibly TRBD2 for D (6 bases). This CDR3 contains 11 residues. Germline CDR1 reads SQVTM; CDR2 reads ANQGSEA. The V and J ends lost 6 bases and 7 bases respectively, with 13 bases between them. In DNA, the CDR3 is TGCAGCGTGAGGCGGGGAGTAGAGCAGTACTTC. It encodes CSVRRGVEQYF.

The rearrangement joins TRBV27 to TRBJ1-4; D not resolved. The CDR3 runs 15 residues. Germline loops: CDR1 MNHEY, CDR2 SMNVEV (reference sequence). Trimming removed 3 bases from V and 8 bases from J, with 16 bases in between. In DNA, the CDR3 is TGTGCCAGCAGTTTGGGCGGGATCCAAGAAGAAAAACTGTTTTTT. Translating it yields CASSLGGIQEEKLFF. Full variable domain (remainder filled in from reference TRBV27 and TRBJ1-4): EAQVTQNPRYLITVTGKKLTVTCSQNMNHEYMSWYRQDPGLGLRQIYYSMNVEVTDKGDVPEGYKVSRKEKRNFPLILESPSPNQTSLYFCASSLGGIQEEKLFFGSGTQLSVL.

This clonotype occurred a few times. The V call is TRBV5-1, the J call TRBJ2-5; TRBD2 matches at 9 bases. J was trimmed by 5 bases and V by 4 bases; bases with no gene match: 9. CDR3 length: 15 residues. Germline CDR1 and CDR2: SGHRS and YFSETQ. For the CDR3, the DNA is TGCGCCAGCAGCCCCCCCGGCGGGAGGGTTGAGACCCAGTACTTC. Residues: CASSPPGGRVETQYF.

The chain employs TRBV3-1 and TRBJ2-7; tentative D call: TRBD2 (6 bases). The CDR3 has 15 amino acids. V lost 1 base and J lost 3, with 13 bases in between. Germline CDR1 reads LGHDT; CDR2 reads YNNKEL (reference sequence). In DNA form, the CDR3 reads TGTGCCAGCAGCCAAGGCGGGACGATACGCTACGAGCAGTACTTC. Translation: CASSQGGTIRYEQYF.

This chain joins TRBV12-3 or TRBV12-4 and TRBJ2-6; 9 bases fit TRBD1. V lost 5 bases to trimming and J lost 3 bases; unmatched junction nucleotides: 5. This CDR3 region has 16 residues. The CDR3 sequence: CASSTYRGRGANVLTF. As DNA, the CDR3 is TGTGCCAGCAGTACGTACAGGGGGCGTGGGGCCAACGTCCTGACTTTC.